This paragraph reports one T cell receptor beta chain. Its antigen is as yet unknown. The CDR3 is made up of 14 amino acids. Per the germline V gene, CDR1 is LGHDT and CDR2 is YNNKEL (reference sequence). Trimming cost V 6 bases and J 10 bases; bases outside gene matches: 9. TCRdb reprocessed the 5' RACE reads via MiXCR and lists one record per CDR3 protein. The sample comprises over 400,000 distinct CDR3 sequences, roughly a quarter of which are singletons, and 0.85% to 1% rests with the top ten. The data originate from a study of CD8 T cells in ankylosing spondylitis. Findings of the study overall: Characteristic, it appeared, of ankylosing spondylitis blood was a TCR beta motif of eight highly homologous variants.

This rearrangement joins TRBV3-1 to TRBJ2-1; 10 bases map to TRBD2. This clonotype was obtained from a male donor with ankylosing spondylitis. The specimen sequenced was blood, either unsorted or a sorted T cell fraction (not recorded which). The CDR3 sequence is CASSSLAGGLEQFF. As DNA, the CDR3 is TGTGCCAGCAGTTCCTTAGCGGGAGGTTTAGAGCAGTTCTTC.